This TCR beta chain was captured in a study of T cell clusters in autoimmune cytopenias. Background on the study: Per sample, median TRB depth was approximately 47,000 reads, yielding a median roughly 2,000 distinct clonotypes. Study conclusions and caveats: TRB repertoire shifts in secondary cytopenia and chronic lymphocytic leukemia mostly reflected lymphoma, not autoimmunity.

Multiplex touch-down PCR amplified TRB using TRB-A and TRB-B pools in one tube. TCRdb re-called the multiplex PCR reads and gives one entry per CDR3 protein, without DNA. The table lists about 11,000 distinct CDR3 sequences. TRB amplification used around 260 ng of peripheral blood genomic DNA. A word on this clonotype: Its antigen is not identified.

The CDR3 extends over 12 amino acids. Germline-derived CDR1 and CDR2 are LGHNT and FRNRAP. These data were also filed under a second study, of T cell repertoires in aging, cancer and after chemotherapy. That study reports: Age-matched healthy donors had significantly more diverse, less clonal blood TCR repertoires than untreated cancer patients. In healthy donors, age-related TCR diversity loss mainly reflected lost richness.

This chain joins TRBV12-5 and TRBJ1-2; the TCRdb D gene call, TRBD1, has no DNA to confirm it. The sequencing sample was made of peripheral blood. The sequence derives from a human donor in good health. This CDR3 reads CASGSGVGGYTF. The full variable domain, its missing parts supplied by reference TRBV12-5 and TRBJ1-2, is DARVTQTPRHKVTEMGQEVTMRCQPILGHNTVFWYRQTMMQGLELLAYFRNRAPLDDSGMPKDRFSAEMPDATLATLKIQPSEPRDSAVYFCASGSGVGGYTFGSGTRLTVV.